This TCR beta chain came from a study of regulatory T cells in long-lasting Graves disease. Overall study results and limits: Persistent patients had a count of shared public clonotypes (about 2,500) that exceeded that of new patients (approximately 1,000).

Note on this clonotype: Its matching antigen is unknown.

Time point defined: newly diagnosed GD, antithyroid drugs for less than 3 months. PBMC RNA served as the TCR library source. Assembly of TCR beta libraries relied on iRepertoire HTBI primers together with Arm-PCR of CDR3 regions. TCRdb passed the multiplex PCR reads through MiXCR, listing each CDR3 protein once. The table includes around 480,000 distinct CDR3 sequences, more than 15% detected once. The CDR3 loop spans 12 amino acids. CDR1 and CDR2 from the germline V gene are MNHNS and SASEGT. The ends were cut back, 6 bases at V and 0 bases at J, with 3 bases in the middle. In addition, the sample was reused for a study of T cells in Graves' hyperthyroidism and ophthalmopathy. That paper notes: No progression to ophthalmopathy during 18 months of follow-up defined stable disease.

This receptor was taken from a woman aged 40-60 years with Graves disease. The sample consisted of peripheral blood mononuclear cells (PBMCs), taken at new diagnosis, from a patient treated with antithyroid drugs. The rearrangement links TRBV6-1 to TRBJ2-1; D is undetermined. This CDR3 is CASRVSYNEQFF. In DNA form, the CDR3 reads TGTGCCAGCAGGGTCTCCTACAATGAGCAGTTCTTC.